The clone carrying this TCR beta chain showed up just a few times. Antigen unknown. TCRdb ran MiXCR on the 5' RACE reads and lists one entry per CDR3 protein. The sample records some 560,000 distinct CDR3 sequences, 9.6% being singletons. Between the trimmed V and J ends, which lost 6 bases and 2 bases, there was a span of 13 bases. The CDR3 runs to 14 residues. Germline-derived CDR1 and CDR2 are MDHEN and SYDVKM. The data originate from a study of identical twins. Study-wide results and limits: Out-of-frame alpha sequences shared by twins showed excess low generation probability.

The sample also formed part of further work on yellow fever vaccine responses in identical twins. As that study records: Among the twins, the vaccine T cell response reportedly seemed partly convergent and partly personalized.

Material for sequencing was PBMCs. The clonotype originates from a woman aged 18-30 years in good health. The J gene is TRBJ2-5, the V gene TRBV28; a weak D match, TRBD2 (5 bases). The chain's CDR3 is CASRPTGEQETQYF. The DNA of the CDR3 is TGTGCCAGCAGACCGACCGGGGAACAAGAGACCCAGTACTTC.